This TCR beta chain was captured by sequencing in a study of blood T cell repertoires in COVID-19 (dated by TCRdb to the early 2020s). Background for the entire study: Samples from collaborators originated in the United States, Italy and Spain and spanned both the acute and convalescent phases of COVID-19. The material from the prospective study consisted of cDNA or gDNA derived from T cells, B-cell-depleted T cells, or PBMCs. The dataset comprised deeply sampled blood TCRbeta repertoires from subjects exposed to, actively infected with, or recovered from COVID-19. The repertoires were made available in a free public database intended to serve as a resource for research on the immune response to SARS-CoV-2. Samples came from the ongoing ImmuneRACE study (first 160 participants) plus 1,254 subjects from 6 global collaborators. Sample metadata almost always included a de-identified subject ID, COVID-19 status, age in years and sex. HLA class I and class II types, where available, came from metadata supplied by the sample provider rather than from assay-based typing.

Findings and caveats that apply to the study as a whole: The quantity of clinical and demographic metadata differed by source and by participant and was supplied without curation.

TCRbeta CDR3 regions were amplified from genomic DNA using the immunoSEQ Assay, a bias-controlled multiplex PCR. In the source study's methods: The number of nucleated cells in each sample was estimated by amplification of reference gene primers within the assay. To quantify the absolute abundance of each unique TCRbeta CDR3 rearrangement, sequence reads were collapsed and filtered. For each sample, productive Simpson clonality was calculated as the square root of Simpson's diversity index across productive rearrangements. TCRdb holds this immuneACCESS table with in-frame rearrangements only. Some clones are missing; in checked studies, unresolved V genes explain under half, and the rest has no known cause. V and J calls and clone size come straight from that table; D and trimming were deduced from the DNA. A total of fewer than 250,000 clones appear in this sample, approximately 88% of them only once. Together, the top ten hold roughly 3.2% of the sample.

From the cysteine up to the phenylalanine, the CDR3 has a length of 13 residues. The sequence is cut down to CDR3 DNA, 39 bases in frame from base 1. Via the germline V gene, CDR1 is MNHEY and CDR2 SVGAGI. V lost 2 bases and J lost 10 bases; the stretch between them is 12 bases long. Enrolling through a virtual design, the prospective study's participants ranged in age from about 18 to 89 years and lived across some 23 United States geographic areas. In the prospective study, participants were assigned to cohorts based on the clinical history participants reported in a screening survey and a study questionnaire. Recovered participants in ImmuneRACE Cohort 3 were defined as having two consecutive negative NP/OP PCR tests, clearance from a healthcare professional, or resolution of symptoms. In the prospective study, mobile phlebotomists collected whole blood, serum and a nasopharyngeal or oropharyngeal swab from each participant. Participants in the prospective study had the option to provide additional blood draws and questionnaires over an approximately 2-month period. Before DNA extraction, prospective study blood samples were shipped either frozen or at room temperature.

This clone was found once. Its cognate antigen has yet to be identified. No quality values exist for individual bases; no much larger clone is one base distant. Specimen: PBMCs or T cells enriched from blood (not recorded which). This receptor was taken from a woman in her thirties who had recovered from COVID-19. The rearrangement combines TRBV6-5 with TRBJ2-1, with a weak D call of TRBD1 (5 bases match). The DNA reads TGTGCCAGCAGTTACCCTATCAAGGGGGAGCAGTTCTTC. Protein translation: CASSYPIKGEQFF.